This entry lists 24 T cell receptor beta chains sequenced from one sample in a study of beta chain features in type 1 diabetes. Expressed TCRB transcripts were sequenced because the entire RNA isolate underwent reverse transcription. Generated by immunoSEQ multiplex PCR, the TCRdb table keeps only in-frame clones and is missing some. Of roughly 700,000 clones listed, 13% are singletons. Their recognized antigens are unknown. Study results and caveats: The study found moderately but significantly shorter TCRB CDR3s in all four CD4+ subsets of Type 1 diabetes patients.

Input material: naive CD4+ T cells from blood. The source is a young man with type 1 diabetes.

The V call is TRBV6-6, the J call TRBJ1-1; weak D call: TRBD1 (6 bases). Trimming removed 4 bases from V and 5 bases from J, with 20 bases in between. Germline V gives CDR1 MNHNY, CDR2 SVGAGI (reference sequence). This CDR3 is 16 amino acids long. The CDR3 DNA is TGTGCCAGCAGTTTCCCGCGGGGGGCGGATGGAACTGAAGCTTTCTTT. This encodes CASSFPRGADGTEAFF.

This clone was seen a handful of times. The J gene is TRBJ2-3, the V gene TRBV7-2, with D tentatively TRBD1 (6 bases). The germline V and J ends were trimmed by 5 bases and 4 bases, with 13 bases remaining between them. The germline gives CDR1 SGHTA, CDR2 FQGNSA. This CDR3 spans 14 amino acids. For the CDR3, the DNA is TGTGCCAGCAGCGAAACAGGGCGTCCAGATACGCAGTATTTT. Residues: CASSETGRPDTQYF.

The chain links TRBV18 to TRBJ1-1; tentatively, D is TRBD1 (6 bases). This CDR3 region has 13 residues. The germline CDR1 and CDR2 sequences are KGHSH and LQKENI. Trimming pared 3 bases from V and 5 bases from J, leaving 10 bases between. Here the CDR3 reads CASSPTGKTEAFF. The CDR3 nucleotides are TGTGCCAGCTCACCTACAGGGAAAACTGAAGCTTTCTTT. The variable domain in full, with the rest retrieved from reference TRBV18 and TRBJ1-1, is NAGVMQNPRHLVRRRGQEARLRCSPMKGHSHVYWYRQLPEEGLKFMVYLQKENIIDESGMPKERFSAEFPKEGPSILRIQQVVRGDSAAYFCASSPTGKTEAFFGQGTRLTVV.

The CDR3 loop is CSVEVDQAQPQHF. CDR3 bases: TGCAGCGTTGAAGTTGATCAAGCTCAGCCCCAGCATTTT. The chain couples TRBV29-1 to TRBJ1-5; D remains ambiguous. Germline loops: CDR1 SQVTM, CDR2 ANQGSEA. V dropped 1 base and J dropped 6 bases, with 10 bases sitting between them. The CDR3 runs 13 residues.

The chain has TRBV5-1 and TRBJ1-4; 9 bases map to TRBD1. The V segment lost 2 bases and the J segment 8 bases; nucleotides outside the gene matches: 19. CDR1 and CDR2 (germline): SGHRS, YFSETQ. CDR3 length equals 19 residues. The CDR3 coding sequence is TGCGCCAGCAGCTTCCCCGGCTCCACCTCACAGGGGGCCGGGGAAAAACTGTTTTTT. As protein: CASSFPGSTSQGAGEKLFF.

The J gene is TRBJ1-6, the V gene TRBV27; D remains unclear. The CDR3 is 13 residues long. Germline assignment: CDR1 MNHEY and CDR2 SMNVEV (reference sequence). Trimming took off 8 bases at V and 4 bases at J, with 9 bases between the two ends. The CDR3 DNA reads TGTGCCAGCTCAGGACTTTATAATTCACCCCTCCACTTT. Residues: CASSGLYNSPLHF.

The V call is TRBV5-1, the J call TRBJ1-2; D is undetermined. The CDR3 consists of 13 residues. Germline CDR1 SGHRS, CDR2 YFSETQ. Trimming removed 0 bases from V and 4 bases from J, with 7 bases in between. The CDR3 reads CASSLGVGYGYTF. The CDR3 nucleotides read TGCGCCAGCAGCTTGGGGGTAGGCTATGGCTACACCTTC.

Comments on this clone: The same CDR3 is also encoded by other DNA sequences in this sample. The chain recombines TRBV30 with TRBJ1-5; D is perhaps TRBD1 (5 bases). V lost 3 bases and J lost 5, with 11 bases in between. This CDR3 spans 13 amino acids. Germline CDR1 is GTSNPN and CDR2 is SVGIG (reference sequence). CDR3: CAWSGDLDQPQHF. The DNA of the CDR3 is TGTGCCTGGAGCGGGGACTTAGATCAGCCCCAGCATTTT.

V gene TRBV9 combines with J gene TRBJ1-4, with D possibly being TRBD1 (6 bases). This CDR3 spans 12 amino acids. Germline V lookup: CDR1 SGDLS, CDR2 YYNGEE. Trimming stripped 3 bases from V and 8 bases from J, with 8 bases between. As DNA, the CDR3 is TGTGCCAGCAGCGCTACAGGGGAAAAACTGTTTTTT. The encoded protein is CASSATGEKLFF. Combining the CDR3 with reference TRBV9 and TRBJ1-4 gives the whole variable domain DSGVTQTPKHLITATGQRVTLRCSPRSGDLSVYWYQQSLDQGLQFLIQYYNGEERAKGNILERFSAQQFPDLHSELNLSSLELGDSALYFCASSATGEKLFFGSGTQLSVL.

The chain uses TRBV27 and TRBJ1-2, with D possibly being TRBD1 (6 bases). Germline V gene lookup returns CDR1 MNHEY and CDR2 SMNVEV (reference sequence). The CDR3 has 13 residues. V lost 2 bases and J lost 6, with 10 bases in between. CDR3 coding DNA: TGTGCCAGCAGTTTAGGGGGCCCGAATGGCTACACCTTC. Protein: CASSLGGPNGYTF.

The rearrangement links TRBV29-1 to TRBJ1-2, with 9 bases fitting TRBD1. V gave up 6 bases and J gave up 4 bases; unmatched junction bases: 9. In germline, CDR1 is SQVTM, CDR2 ANQGSEA. CDR3 size: 14 residues. The CDR3 region has the DNA TGCAGCGTCGGTACGGGACAGGGAATCTATGGCTACACCTTC. Translating gives CSVGTGQGIYGYTF. Complete variable domain (other parts from reference TRBV29-1 and TRBJ1-2): SAVISQKPSRDICQRGTSLTIQCQVDSQVTMMFWYRQQPGQSLTLIATANQGSEATYESGFVIDKFPISRPNLTFSTLTVSNMSPEDSSIYLCSVGTGQGIYGYTFGSGTRLTVV.

The chain uses TRBV12-5 and TRBJ2-3; the D gene is possibly TRBD2 (5 bases). CDR3 length equals 16 residues. Germline CDR1 reads LGHNT; CDR2 reads FRNRAP. The V gene lost 4 bases and the J gene lost 11 bases, with 25 bases spanning the gap. As DNA, the CDR3 is TGTGCTAGTGGTTCTGGTGTCCAGCCTGGCGAAGGAGGGCAGTATTTT. This codes for CASGSGVQPGEGGQYF. Full variable domain (rest looked up from reference TRBV12-5 and TRBJ2-3): DARVTQTPRHKVTEMGQEVTMRCQPILGHNTVFWYRQTMMQGLELLAYFRNRAPLDDSGMPKDRFSAEMPDATLATLKIQPSEPRDSAVYFCASGSGVQPGEGGQYFGPGTRLTVL.

This clone was seen more than once but under ten times. The genes are TRBV30 and TRBJ1-5, with 8 bases matching TRBD1. This CDR3 comprises 12 residues. V lost 7 bases and J lost 6; bases outside the gene matches: 5. Germline CDR1 is GTSNPN and CDR2 is SVGIG (reference sequence). CDR3: CAYGQGGQPQHF. In DNA, the CDR3 is TGTGCCTACGGACAGGGAGGTCAGCCCCAGCATTTT.

This clone was counted between two and nine times. The chain joins TRBV4-1 to TRBJ2-1; no clear D. With 0 bases removed from V and 2 bases from J, the gap between germline ends came to 11 bases. CDR1 is MGHRA, CDR2 YSYEKL, per germline. The CDR3 is made up of 16 amino acids. The CDR3 sequence is CASSQDKGKAYNEQFF. The CDR3 DNA reads as TGCGCCAGCAGCCAAGATAAAGGGAAGGCCTACAATGAGCAGTTCTTC.

In this sample, this clone turned up a few times. Additional DNA sequences in this sample encode the identical CDR3. The rearrangement links TRBV30 to TRBJ1-1; D is unclear. The V and J ends lost 0 bases and 1 base respectively, with 6 bases between them. The V gene's germline CDR1 is GTSNPN and CDR2 SVGIG (reference sequence). The CDR3 sequence is 13 residues long. The CDR3 loop is CAWSVGPNTEAFF. In DNA, the CDR3 is TGTGCCTGGAGTGTTGGACCGAACACTGAAGCTTTCTTT.

This clone appeared a few times. This rearrangement joins TRBV5-6 to TRBJ1-2, with a possible D match to TRBD1 (5 bases). Germline V gene sequence: CDR1 SGHDT, CDR2 YYEEEE. The CDR3 covers 16 residues. V shed 6 bases and J shed 1 base, with 19 bases lying between them. Written as DNA, the CDR3 is TGTGCCAGCATCACTCGGGACGGCCGGGATAACTATGGCTACACCTTC. It codes for CASITRDGRDNYGYTF.

J is TRBJ2-5 and V is TRBV28, with 11 bases lining up with TRBD2. CDR3 length equals 18 residues. In germline, CDR1 is MDHEN, CDR2 SYDVKM. With V trimmed by 7 bases and J by 0 bases, 13 bases remained unmatched. CDR3 sequence (DNA): TGTGCCAGCACCCTATTACTAGCGGGGGCCGCTAACCAAGAGACCCAGTACTTC. Residues: CASTLLLAGAANQETQYF.

This clone was detected a few times. The genes are TRBV6-1 and TRBJ1-6, with D perhaps matching TRBD1 (6 bases). Trimming left V 1 base short and J 9 bases short, with 13 bases between. CDR3 length: 15 amino acids. Germline values: CDR1 MNHNS, CDR2 SASEGT. CDR3 nucleotide sequence: TGTGCCAGCAGTGAAGAAGGGGGGGCTCGTTCACCCCTCCACTTT. Translation: CASSEEGGARSPLHF.

V is TRBV5-1 and J is TRBJ2-7; 9 bases map to TRBD2. Per germline, CDR1 SGHRS and CDR2 YFSETQ. The CDR3 runs to 16 residues. V was clipped by 4 bases and J by 2 bases; unmatched bases: 10. The CDR3 is CASSHLSGGFAYEQYF. As DNA, the CDR3 is TGCGCCAGCAGCCACCTAAGCGGGGGGTTTGCCTACGAGCAGTACTTC. The complete variable domain, with remaining parts taken from reference TRBV5-1 and TRBJ2-7, reads KAGVTQTPRYLIKTRGQQVTLSCSPISGHRSVSWYQQTPGQGLQFLFEYFSETQRNKGNFPGRFSGRQFSNSRSEMNVSTLELGDSALYLCASSHLSGGFAYEQYFGPGTRLTVT.

This chain joins TRBV19 and TRBJ1-5; D is undetermined. Trimming cost V 7 bases and J 1 base, with 5 bases left between them. Germline V gene lookup returns CDR1 LNHDA and CDR2 SQIVND (reference sequence). The CDR3 is 12 residues long. The CDR3: CASTGSNQPQHF. The CDR3 region has the DNA TGTGCCAGTACCGGGAGCAATCAGCCCCAGCATTTT.

The chain recombines TRBV23-1 with TRBJ2-1; D not resolved. TRBV23-1 carries the ORF label, with uncertain function. The V end was cut by 4 bases, the J end by 5 bases, with 15 bases between. The CDR3 spans 15 residues. CDR3 sequence reads: CASSLTPSTDNEQFF. CDR3 nucleotides: TGCGCCAGCAGTCTGACCCCAAGCACTGACAATGAGCAGTTCTTC.

The J gene is TRBJ2-5, the V gene TRBV10-3, with D perhaps matching TRBD2 (6 bases). Germline CDR1 and CDR2: ENHRY and SYGVKD. V lost 0 bases, J lost 10 bases, and 9 bases lay in between. The CDR3 covers 12 residues. Here the CDR3 reads CAISESGLIQYF. The CDR3, as DNA: TGTGCCATCAGTGAGTCGGGACTGATCCAGTACTTC.

This clone was seen more than once but under ten times. The rearrangement uses TRBV6-5 and TRBJ1-6, with D tentatively TRBD1 (5 bases). The germline V and J ends were trimmed by 0 bases and 6 bases, with 9 bases remaining between them. This CDR3 comprises 15 residues. Germline V gene data show CDR1 as MNHEY and CDR2 as SVGAGI. The CDR3 loop is CASSYSGARNSPLHF. The CDR3 coding sequence is TGTGCCAGCAGTTACTCAGGGGCTCGTAATTCACCCCTCCACTTT.

The V and J genes are TRBV7-2 and TRBJ2-7; 7 bases are shared with TRBD1. The V and J ends lost 1 base and 1 base, in that order; junction bases with no gene match: 4. Germline V gene sequence: CDR1 SGHTA, CDR2 FQGNSA. The CDR3 runs 15 residues. The CDR3 is CASSLVKGASYEQYF. The CDR3 coding sequence is TGTGCCAGCAGCTTAGTTAAGGGGGCTTCCTACGAGCAGTACTTC.